A selection of T cell receptor beta chains follows, all from one sample in a study of regulatory T cells in long-lasting Graves disease. MiXCR was run by TCRdb on the multiplex PCR reads, yielding one entry per CDR3 protein. The sample holds more than 300,000 distinct CDR3 sequences, around 15% seen once. A further study also used this sample, focusing on T cells in Graves' hyperthyroidism and ophthalmopathy.

The sample in question was peripheral blood mononuclear cells (PBMCs), obtained at new diagnosis, from a patient treated with antithyroid drugs. The receptors shown here come from a woman younger than 30 with Graves disease. Both conserved end residues are part of each CDR3. A D gene is named only where the DNA matches it firmly. A row's size may be missing; if present it is once, few, many or a size class.

J gene: TRBJ2-3
clone size: few
V gene: TRBV9
D gene: TRBD2
CDR3 protein: CASSPQGPAGGHGTDTQYF
CDR3 DNA: TGTGCCAGCAGCCCCCAGGGTCCAGCGGGGGGGCATGGCACAGATACGCAGTATTTT

J gene: TRBJ1-2
clone size: NA
V gene: TRBV13
D gene: NA
CDR3 protein: CASSFLADGYTF
CDR3 DNA: TGTGCCAGCAGCTTCTTGGCGGATGGCTACACCTTC

J gene: TRBJ2-7
clone size: NA
V gene: TRBV6-1
D gene: TRBD1
CDR3 protein: CASSTRDRVYEQYF
CDR3 DNA: TGTGCCAGCAGTACCCGGGACAGGGTCTACGAGCAGTACTTC

J gene: TRBJ1-6
clone size: few
V gene: TRBV12-3/TRBV12-4
D gene: NA
CDR3 protein: CASSLGEINSPLHF
CDR3 DNA: TGTGCCAGCAGTTTGGGGGAGATAAATTCACCCCTCCACTTT

J gene: TRBJ2-7
clone size: NA
V gene: TRBV9
D gene: TRBD2
CDR3 protein: CASSDSGTSYEQYF
CDR3 DNA: TGTGCCAGCAGCGACTCCGGGACTAGCTACGAGCAGTACTTC

J gene: TRBJ2-3
clone size: few
V gene: TRBV4-1
D gene: NA
CDR3 protein: CASSQEVGYDTQYF
CDR3 DNA: TGTGCCAGCAGCCAAGAAGTGGGGTACGATACGCAGTATTTT

J gene: TRBJ2-3
clone size: many
V gene: TRBV5-1
D gene: TRBD2
CDR3 protein: CASSAPAGASTDTQYF
CDR3 DNA: TGCGCCAGCAGCGCACCGGCGGGAGCTAGCACAGATACGCAGTATTTT

J gene: TRBJ2-1
clone size: many
V gene: TRBV28
D gene: TRBD2
CDR3 protein: CASSPTSGGVGLNEQFF
CDR3 DNA: TGTGCCAGCAGCCCGACTAGCGGGGGGGTCGGGTTGAATGAGCAGTTCTTC

J gene: TRBJ2-5
clone size: few
V gene: TRBV28
D gene: NA
CDR3 protein: CASSSLGSHQETQYF
CDR3 DNA: TGTGCCAGCAGTTCCCTCGGAAGCCACCAAGAGACCCAGTACTTC

J gene: TRBJ2-7
clone size: few
V gene: TRBV5-1
D gene: TRBD2
CDR3 protein: CASSLESGVHEQYF
CDR3 DNA: TGCGCCAGCAGCTTGGAGAGCGGGGTACACGAGCAGTACTTC

J gene: TRBJ2-7
clone size: many
V gene: TRBV3-1
D gene: NA
CDR3 protein: CAIGSGYEQYF
CDR3 DNA: TGTGCCATCGGTTCTGGCTACGAGCAGTACTTC

J gene: TRBJ2-3
clone size: many
V gene: TRBV12-3/TRBV12-4
D gene: NA
CDR3 protein: CASSHSTRGSSTDTQYF
CDR3 DNA: TGTGCCAGCAGCCACTCAACGCGGGGCTCTAGCACAGATACGCAGTATTTT

J gene: TRBJ1-4
clone size: few
V gene: TRBV29-1
D gene: NA
CDR3 protein: CSVEGGNEKLFF
CDR3 DNA: TGCAGCGTTGAAGGGGGGAATGAAAAACTGTTTTTT

J gene: TRBJ2-1
clone size: few
V gene: TRBV6-5
D gene: NA
CDR3 protein: CASSYDTGRQFF
CDR3 DNA: TGTGCCAGCAGTTACGATACTGGAAGGCAGTTCTTC

J gene: TRBJ2-5
clone size: many
V gene: TRBV2
D gene: NA
CDR3 protein: CASKRGQETQYF
CDR3 DNA: TGTGCCAGCAAGCGAGGCCAAGAGACCCAGTACTTC

J gene: TRBJ1-1
clone size: NA
V gene: TRBV19
D gene: NA
CDR3 protein: CASRETDGMNTEAFF
CDR3 DNA: TGTGCCAGTAGAGAAACCGACGGTATGAACACTGAAGCTTTCTTT

J gene: TRBJ1-1
clone size: NA
V gene: TRBV6-1
D gene: NA
CDR3 protein: CASRPRIGGNTEAFF
CDR3 DNA: TGTGCCAGCAGACCCCGGATCGGGGGAAACACTGAAGCTTTCTTT

J gene: TRBJ1-4
clone size: many
V gene: TRBV2
D gene: TRBD1
CDR3 protein: CASRGQGGRATNEKLFF
CDR3 DNA: TGTGCCAGCAGGGGACAGGGTGGACGGGCAACTAATGAAAAACTGTTTTTT

J gene: TRBJ1-4
clone size: few
V gene: TRBV7-9
D gene: TRBD1
CDR3 protein: CASSRAGAGGQEKLFF
CDR3 DNA: TGTGCCAGCAGCCGGGCCGGGGCAGGGGGACAAGAAAAACTGTTTTTT

J gene: TRBJ2-3
clone size: NA
V gene: TRBV3-1
D gene: NA
CDR3 protein: CASSQDTSRGNTQYF
CDR3 DNA: TGTGCCAGCAGCCAAGACACTAGCAGGGGGAATACGCAGTATTTT

J gene: TRBJ1-3
clone size: few
V gene: TRBV10-3
D gene: NA
CDR3 protein: CAISEPDRRDTIYF
CDR3 DNA: TGTGCCATCAGTGAGCCTGACAGGCGAGACACCATATATTTT

J gene: TRBJ2-2
clone size: NA
V gene: TRBV5-1
D gene: NA
CDR3 protein: CASSFGQWSNTGELFF
CDR3 DNA: TGCGCCAGCAGCTTTGGACAATGGTCGAACACCGGGGAGCTGTTTTTT

J gene: TRBJ2-7
clone size: few
V gene: TRBV7-9
D gene: NA
CDR3 protein: CASSLTSGTNEQYF
CDR3 DNA: TGTGCCAGCAGCTTAACCTCCGGGACCAACGAGCAGTACTTC

J gene: TRBJ2-3
clone size: few
V gene: TRBV7-9
D gene: NA
CDR3 protein: CASSFYICSAFYSGSSKDTQYF
CDR3 DNA: NA